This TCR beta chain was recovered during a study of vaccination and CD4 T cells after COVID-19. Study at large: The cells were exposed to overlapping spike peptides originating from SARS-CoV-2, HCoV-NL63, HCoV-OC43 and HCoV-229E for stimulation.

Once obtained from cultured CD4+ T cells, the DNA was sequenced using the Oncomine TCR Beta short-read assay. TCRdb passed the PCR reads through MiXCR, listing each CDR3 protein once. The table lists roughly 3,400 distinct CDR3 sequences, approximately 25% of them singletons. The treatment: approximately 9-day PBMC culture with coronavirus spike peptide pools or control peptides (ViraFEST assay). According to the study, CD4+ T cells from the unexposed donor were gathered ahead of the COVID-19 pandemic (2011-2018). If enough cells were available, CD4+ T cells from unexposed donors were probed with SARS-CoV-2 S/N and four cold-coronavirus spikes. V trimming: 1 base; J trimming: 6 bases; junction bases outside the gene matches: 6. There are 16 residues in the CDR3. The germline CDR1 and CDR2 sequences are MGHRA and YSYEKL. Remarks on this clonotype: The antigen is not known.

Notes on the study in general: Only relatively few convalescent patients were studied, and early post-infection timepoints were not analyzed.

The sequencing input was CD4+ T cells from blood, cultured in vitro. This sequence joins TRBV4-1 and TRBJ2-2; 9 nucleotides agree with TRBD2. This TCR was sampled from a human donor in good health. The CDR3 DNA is TGCGCCAGCAGCCAAGGTGGTGGCGGGGGGGCCGGGGAGCTGTTTTTT. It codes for CASSQGGGGGAGELFF.